A selection of T cell receptor beta chains follows, all from one sample in a study of cytomegalovirus exposure and HLA in healthy donors. Assay: immunoSEQ multiplex PCR; the TCRdb copy retains only in-frame clones and omits some. Here the sample spans 190,000 or so clones, about four fifths being singletons. The sample taken for sequencing was PBMCs. The receptors come from a woman in her forties or fifties in good health and CMV-seropositive. Each CDR3 is given without its conserved first and last residue. The D gene is left open where the match is weak.

- TRBV4-1 ASSFMGGANTGELF
TRBD2 TRBV6-5 ASSYSSGTGANVLT
- TRBV7-3 ASSSTGGAIEQF
TRBD1 TRBV6-5 ASSSKGTGSGNTIY
- TRBV19 ASGLQGYEQY
- TRBV19 ASSISRAEKLF
- TRBV6-6 ASRTLGNTIY
TRBD1 TRBV29-1 SVDRGLGTEAF
TRBD1 TRBV5-1 ASSSQSQGGTEAF
TRBD1 TRBV28 ASSLQGVRRIGPQH
- TRBV5-8 ASSLDRNTGELF
- TRBV7-9 ASSFLDLQETQY
TRBD1 TRBV7-9 SSSSRSGTGMSEQY
TRBD2 TRBV27 ASSSILAGVKDEQF
TRBD1 TRBV5-1 ASSRQGPQETQY
- TRBV2 ASSESVQNYGYT
TRBD2 TRBV10-1 ASSEVAGGNEQF
- TRBV4-1 ASSQVRDRGSRGAF
- TRBV7-8 ASSVRRASEGEQY
- TRBV19 ASSILDSPLH
- TRBV4-2 ASSQESELPPDNEQF
- TRBV4-2 ASSQELFTDTQY
TRBD1 TRBV28 ASSRDRGLFGYT
- TRBV27 ASSPGIRWEQY